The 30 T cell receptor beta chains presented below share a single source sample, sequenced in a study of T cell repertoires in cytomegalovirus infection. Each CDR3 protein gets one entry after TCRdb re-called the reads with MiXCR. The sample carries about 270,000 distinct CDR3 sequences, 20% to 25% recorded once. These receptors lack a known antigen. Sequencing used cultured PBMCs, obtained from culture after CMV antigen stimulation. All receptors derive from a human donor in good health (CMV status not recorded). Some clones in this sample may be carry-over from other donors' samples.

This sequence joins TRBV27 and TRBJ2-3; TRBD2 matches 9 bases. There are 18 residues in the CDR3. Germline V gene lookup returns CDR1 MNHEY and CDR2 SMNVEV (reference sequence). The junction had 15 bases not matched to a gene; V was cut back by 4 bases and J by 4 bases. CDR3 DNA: TGTGCCAGCAGTTGGGGCTATCTGGCGGGAGGGCGTCCAGATACGCAGTATTTT. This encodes CASSWGYLAGGRPDTQYF.

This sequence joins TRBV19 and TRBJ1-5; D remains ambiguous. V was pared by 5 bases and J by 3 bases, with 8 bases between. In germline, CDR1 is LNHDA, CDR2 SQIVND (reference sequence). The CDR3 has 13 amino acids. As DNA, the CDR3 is TGTGCCAGTAGTTCCCTGACCAATCAGCCCCAGCATTTT. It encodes CASSSLTNQPQHF. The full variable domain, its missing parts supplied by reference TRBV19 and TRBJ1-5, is DGGITQSPKYLFRKEGQNVTLSCEQNLNHDAMYWYRQDPGQGLRLIYYSQIVNDFQKGDIAEGYSVSREKKESFPLTVTSAQKNPTAFYLCASSSLTNQPQHFGDGTRLSIL.

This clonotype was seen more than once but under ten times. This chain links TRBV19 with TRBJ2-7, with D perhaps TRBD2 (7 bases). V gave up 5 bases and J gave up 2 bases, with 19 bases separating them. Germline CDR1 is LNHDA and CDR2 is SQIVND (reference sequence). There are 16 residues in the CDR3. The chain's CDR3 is CASSPQGGVAPYEQYV. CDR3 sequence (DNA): TGTGCCAGTAGTCCTCAAGGGGGGGTGGCCCCCTACGAGCAGTACGTC.

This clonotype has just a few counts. CDR3: CAISAGMNTEAFF. CDR3 DNA: TGTGCCATCAGTGCCGGCATGAACACTGAAGCTTTCTTT. The chain couples TRBV10-3 to TRBJ1-1; D remains ambiguous. Germline V gene data show CDR1 as ENHRY and CDR2 as SYGVKD. The length of the CDR3 is 13 residues. V lost 4 bases and J 0 bases, leaving 6 bases between the germline ends.

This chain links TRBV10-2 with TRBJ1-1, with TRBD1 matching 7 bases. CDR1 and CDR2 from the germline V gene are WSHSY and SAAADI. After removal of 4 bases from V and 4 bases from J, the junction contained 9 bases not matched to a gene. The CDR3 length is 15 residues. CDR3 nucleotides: TGCGCCAGCAGTGGAACCGGGACAGTAGGCACTGAAGCTTTCTTT. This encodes CASSGTGTVGTEAFF.

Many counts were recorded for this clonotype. The CDR3 DNA reads TGTGCCAGCAGCCAGACTAGTATGGAGACCCAGTACTTC. Encoded protein: CASSQTSMETQYF. The gene calls are TRBV7-2 and TRBJ2-5, with D perhaps TRBD2 (6 bases). Trimming stripped 5 bases from V and 5 bases from J, with 12 bases between. CDR3 length: 13 amino acids. CDR1 and CDR2 from the germline V gene are SGHTA and FQGNSA. The variable domain in full, completed from reference TRBV7-2 and TRBJ2-5, reads GAGVSQSPSNKVTEKGKDVELRCDPISGHTALYWYRQSLGQGLEFLIYFQGNSAPDKSGLPSDRFSAERTGGSVSTLTIQRTQQEDSAVYLCASSQTSMETQYFGPGTRLLVL.

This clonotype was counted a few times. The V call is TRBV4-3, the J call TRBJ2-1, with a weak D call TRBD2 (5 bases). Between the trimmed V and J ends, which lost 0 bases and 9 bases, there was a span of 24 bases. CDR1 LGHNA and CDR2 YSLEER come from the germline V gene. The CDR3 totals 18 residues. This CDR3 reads CASSQEMRVRTPLGEQFF. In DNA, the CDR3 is TGCGCCAGCAGCCAAGAAATGAGGGTCAGGACCCCCTTGGGTGAGCAGTTCTTC.

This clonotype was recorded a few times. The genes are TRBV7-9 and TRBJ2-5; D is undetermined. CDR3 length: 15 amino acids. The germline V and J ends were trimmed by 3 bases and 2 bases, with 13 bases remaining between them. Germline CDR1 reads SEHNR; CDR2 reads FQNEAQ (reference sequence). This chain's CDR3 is CASSLGFAAQETQYF. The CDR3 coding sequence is TGTGCCAGCAGCTTGGGATTCGCGGCACAAGAGACCCAGTACTTC.

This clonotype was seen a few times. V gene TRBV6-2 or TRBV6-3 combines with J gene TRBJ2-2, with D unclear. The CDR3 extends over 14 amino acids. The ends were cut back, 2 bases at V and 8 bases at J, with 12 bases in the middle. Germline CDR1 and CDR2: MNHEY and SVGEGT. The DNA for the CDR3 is TGTGCCAGCAGTTACCCTCAAGTTGGAGGGGAGCTGTTTTTT. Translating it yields CASSYPQVGGELFF.

CDR3 DNA: TGTGCCAGTAGTATAGGGACGGAGAATGGCTACACCTTC. It translates to CASSIGTENGYTF. The V gene is TRBV19, the J gene TRBJ1-2; unclear D gene. Germline V gene sequence: CDR1 LNHDA, CDR2 SQIVND (reference sequence). The V and J ends lost 1 base and 6 bases respectively, with 9 bases between them. The CDR3 has 13 residues. The variable domain in full, with the rest retrieved from reference TRBV19 and TRBJ1-2, is DGGITQSPKYLFRKEGQNVTLSCEQNLNHDAMYWYRQDPGQGLRLIYYSQIVNDFQKGDIAEGYSVSREKKESFPLTVTSAQKNPTAFYLCASSIGTENGYTFGSGTRLTVV.

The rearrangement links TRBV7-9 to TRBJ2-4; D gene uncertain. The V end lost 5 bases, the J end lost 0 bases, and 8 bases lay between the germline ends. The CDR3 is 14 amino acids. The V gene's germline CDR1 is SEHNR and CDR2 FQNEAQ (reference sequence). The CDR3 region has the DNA TGTGCCAGCAGCCCCCAAGGAGCCAAAAACATTCAGTACTTC. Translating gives CASSPQGAKNIQYF.

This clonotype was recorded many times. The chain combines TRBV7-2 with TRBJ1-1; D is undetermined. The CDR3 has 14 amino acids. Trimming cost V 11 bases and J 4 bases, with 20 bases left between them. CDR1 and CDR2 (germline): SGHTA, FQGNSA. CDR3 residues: CAGTRSPRGTEAFF. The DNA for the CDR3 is TGTGCCGGAACCCGATCCCCCCGTGGCACTGAAGCTTTCTTT.

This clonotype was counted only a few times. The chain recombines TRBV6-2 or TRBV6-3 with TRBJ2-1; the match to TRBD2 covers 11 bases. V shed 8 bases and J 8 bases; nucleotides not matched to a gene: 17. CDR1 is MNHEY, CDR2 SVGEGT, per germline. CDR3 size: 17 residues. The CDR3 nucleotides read TGTGCCAGCCTGAGACGGCTAGCGGGAGGCCACAACCATGAGCAGTTCTTC. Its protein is CASLRRLAGGHNHEQFF.

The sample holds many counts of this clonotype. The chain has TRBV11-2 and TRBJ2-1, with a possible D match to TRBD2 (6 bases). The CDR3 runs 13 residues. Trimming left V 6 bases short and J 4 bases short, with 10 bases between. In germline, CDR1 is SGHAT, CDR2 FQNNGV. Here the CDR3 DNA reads TGTGCCAGCAGGGCCGGGGGTTACAATGAGCAGTTCTTC. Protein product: CASRAGGYNEQFF.

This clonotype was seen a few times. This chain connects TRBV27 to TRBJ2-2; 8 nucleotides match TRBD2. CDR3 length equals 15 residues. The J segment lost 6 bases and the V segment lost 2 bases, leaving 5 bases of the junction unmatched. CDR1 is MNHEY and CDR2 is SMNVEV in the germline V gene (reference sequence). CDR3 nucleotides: TGTGCCAGCAGTTTAGTGACAGCGGGAGCCGGGGAGCTGTTTTTT. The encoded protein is CASSLVTAGAGELFF.

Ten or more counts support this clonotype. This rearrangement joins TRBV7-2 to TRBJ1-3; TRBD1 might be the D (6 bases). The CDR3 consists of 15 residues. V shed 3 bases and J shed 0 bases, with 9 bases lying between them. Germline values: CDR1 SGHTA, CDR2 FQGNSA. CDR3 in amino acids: CASSLEGGSGNTIYF. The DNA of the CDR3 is TGTGCCAGCAGCTTGGAAGGGGGCTCTGGAAACACCATATATTTT.

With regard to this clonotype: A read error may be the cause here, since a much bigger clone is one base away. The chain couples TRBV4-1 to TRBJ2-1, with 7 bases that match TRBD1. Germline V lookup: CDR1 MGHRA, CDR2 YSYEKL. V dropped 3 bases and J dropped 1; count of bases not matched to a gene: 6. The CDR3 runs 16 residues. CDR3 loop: CASSHPGGDSYNEQFF. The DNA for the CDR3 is TGCGCCAGCAGCCACCCAGGGGGAGATTCCTACAATGAGCAGTTCTTC.

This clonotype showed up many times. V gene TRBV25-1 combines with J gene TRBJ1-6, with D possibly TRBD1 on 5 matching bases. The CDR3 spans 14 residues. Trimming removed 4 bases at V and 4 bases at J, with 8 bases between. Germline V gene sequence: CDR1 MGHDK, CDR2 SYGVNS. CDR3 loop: CASSGTGYNSPLHF. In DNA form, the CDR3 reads TGTGCCAGCAGTGGTACAGGATATAATTCACCCCTCCACTTT.

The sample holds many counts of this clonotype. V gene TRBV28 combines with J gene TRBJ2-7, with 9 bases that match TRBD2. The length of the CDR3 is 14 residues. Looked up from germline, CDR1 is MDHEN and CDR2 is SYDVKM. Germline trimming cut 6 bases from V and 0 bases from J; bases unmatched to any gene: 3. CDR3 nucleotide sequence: TGTGCCAGCAGGCTAGCGGGGAGCTCCTACGAGCAGTACTTC. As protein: CASRLAGSSYEQYF.

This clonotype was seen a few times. The CDR3 DNA is TGTGCCAGCAGTTACGGGACAGGGACCGGTCAGCCCCAGCATTTT. Its translation: CASSYGTGTGQPQHF. The V gene is TRBV6-5, the J gene TRBJ1-5; 9 nucleotides align to TRBD1. Germline V gene data show CDR1 as MNHEY and CDR2 as SVGAGI. V gave up 2 bases and J gave up 6 bases; unmatched junction bases: 5. CDR3 length: 15 residues.

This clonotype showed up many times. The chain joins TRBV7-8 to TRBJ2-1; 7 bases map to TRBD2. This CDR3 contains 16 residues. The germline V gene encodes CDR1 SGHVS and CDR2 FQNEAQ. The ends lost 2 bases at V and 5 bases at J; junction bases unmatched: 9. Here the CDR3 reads CASSLRGGSIDNEQFF. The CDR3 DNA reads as TGTGCCAGCAGCTTAAGGGGCGGGAGTATTGACAATGAGCAGTTCTTC.

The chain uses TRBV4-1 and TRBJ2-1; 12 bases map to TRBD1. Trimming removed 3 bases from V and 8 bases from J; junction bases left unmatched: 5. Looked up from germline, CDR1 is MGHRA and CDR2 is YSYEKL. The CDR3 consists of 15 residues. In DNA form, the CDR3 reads TGCGCCAGCAGCCAGGGACAGGGGGCGGAAGATGAGCAGTTCTTC. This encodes CASSQGQGAEDEQFF.

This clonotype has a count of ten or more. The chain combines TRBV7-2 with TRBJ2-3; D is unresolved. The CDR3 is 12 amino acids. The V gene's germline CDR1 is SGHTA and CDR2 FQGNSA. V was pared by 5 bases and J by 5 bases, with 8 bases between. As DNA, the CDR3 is TGTGCCAGCAGCACCTCTCGAGATACGCAGTATTTT. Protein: CASSTSRDTQYF.

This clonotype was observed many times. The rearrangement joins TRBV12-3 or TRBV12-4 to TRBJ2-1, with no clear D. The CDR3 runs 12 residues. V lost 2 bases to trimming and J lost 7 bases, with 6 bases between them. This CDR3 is CASSLSWNEQFF. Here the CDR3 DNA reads TGTGCCAGCAGTTTAAGCTGGAATGAGCAGTTCTTC.

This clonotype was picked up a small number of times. CDR3: CSARDDSGNTIYF. CDR3 coding DNA: TGCAGTGCTAGAGATGACTCTGGAAACACCATATATTTT. The chain employs TRBV20-1 and TRBJ1-3; D gene uncertain. The CDR3 contains 13 residues. V shed 0 bases and J shed 0 bases, with 3 bases lying between them. The V gene's germline CDR1 is DFQATT and CDR2 SNEGSKA (reference sequence).

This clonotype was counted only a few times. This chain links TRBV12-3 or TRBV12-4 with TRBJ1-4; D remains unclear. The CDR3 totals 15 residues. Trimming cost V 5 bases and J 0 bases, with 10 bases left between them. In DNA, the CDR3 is TGTGCCAGCAGTCCCAGCGATGCAACTAATGAAAAACTGTTTTTT. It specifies CASSPSDATNEKLFF.

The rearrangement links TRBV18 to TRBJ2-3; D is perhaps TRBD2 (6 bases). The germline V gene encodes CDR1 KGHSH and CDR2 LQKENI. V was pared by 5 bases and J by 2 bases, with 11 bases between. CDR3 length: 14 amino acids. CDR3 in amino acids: CASSIAGYTDTQYF. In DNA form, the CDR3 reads TGTGCCAGCTCAATCGCGGGATACACAGATACGCAGTATTTT.

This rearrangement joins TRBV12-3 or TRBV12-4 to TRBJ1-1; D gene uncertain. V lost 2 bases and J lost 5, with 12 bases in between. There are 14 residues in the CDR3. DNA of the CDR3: TGTGCCAGCAGTTTACGCGTCGGGAGGACTGAAGCTTTCTTT. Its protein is CASSLRVGRTEAFF.

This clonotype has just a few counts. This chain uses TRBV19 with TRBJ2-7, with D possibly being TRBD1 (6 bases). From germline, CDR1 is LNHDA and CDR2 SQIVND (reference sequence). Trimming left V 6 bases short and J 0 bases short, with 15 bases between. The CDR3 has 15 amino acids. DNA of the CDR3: TGTGCCAGTAGCCCGGACAGTCTCCTCTCCTACGAGCAGTACTTC. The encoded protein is CASSPDSLLSYEQYF. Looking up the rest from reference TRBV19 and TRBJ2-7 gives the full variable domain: DGGITQSPKYLFRKEGQNVTLSCEQNLNHDAMYWYRQDPGQGLRLIYYSQIVNDFQKGDIAEGYSVSREKKESFPLTVTSAQKNPTAFYLCASSPDSLLSYEQYFGPGTRLTVT.

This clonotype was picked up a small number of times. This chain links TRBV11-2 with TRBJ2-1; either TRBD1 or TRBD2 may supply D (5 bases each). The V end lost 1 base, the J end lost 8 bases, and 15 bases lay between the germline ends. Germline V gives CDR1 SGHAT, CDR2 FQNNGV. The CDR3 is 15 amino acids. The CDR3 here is CASSLVGAVVYEQFF. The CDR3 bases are TGTGCCAGCAGCTTAGTCGGGGCGGTTGTGTATGAGCAGTTCTTC. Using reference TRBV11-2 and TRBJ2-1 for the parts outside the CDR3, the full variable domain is EAGVAQSPRYKIIEKRQSVAFWCNPISGHATLYWYQQILGQGPKLLIQFQNNGVVDDSQLPKDRFSAERLKGVDSTLKIQPAKLEDSAVYLCASSLVGAVVYEQFFGPGTRLTVL.